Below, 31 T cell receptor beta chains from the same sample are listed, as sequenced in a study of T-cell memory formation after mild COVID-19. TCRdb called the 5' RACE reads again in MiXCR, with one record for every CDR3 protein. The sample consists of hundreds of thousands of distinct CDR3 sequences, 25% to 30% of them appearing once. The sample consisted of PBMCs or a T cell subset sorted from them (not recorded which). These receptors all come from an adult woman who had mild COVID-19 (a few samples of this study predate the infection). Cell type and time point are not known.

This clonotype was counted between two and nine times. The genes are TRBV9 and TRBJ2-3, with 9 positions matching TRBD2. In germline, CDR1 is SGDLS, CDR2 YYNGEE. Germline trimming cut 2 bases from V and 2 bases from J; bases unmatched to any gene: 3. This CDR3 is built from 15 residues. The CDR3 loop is CASSVGTSYTDTQYF. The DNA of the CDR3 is TGTGCCAGCAGCGTTGGGACTAGCTACACAGATACGCAGTATTTT.

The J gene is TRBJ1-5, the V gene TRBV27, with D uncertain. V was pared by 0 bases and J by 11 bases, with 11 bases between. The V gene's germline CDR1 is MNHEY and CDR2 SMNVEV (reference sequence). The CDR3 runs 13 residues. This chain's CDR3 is CASSLSEGSAQHF. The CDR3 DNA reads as TGTGCCAGCAGTTTATCAGAGGGTTCAGCCCAGCATTTT.

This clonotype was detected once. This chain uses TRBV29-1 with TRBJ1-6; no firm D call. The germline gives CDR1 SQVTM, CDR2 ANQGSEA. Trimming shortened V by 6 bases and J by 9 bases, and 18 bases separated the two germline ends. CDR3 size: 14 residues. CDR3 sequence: CSVRDGGGFSPLHF. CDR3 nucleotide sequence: TGCAGCGTCCGCGACGGAGGTGGGTTTTCACCCCTCCACTTT. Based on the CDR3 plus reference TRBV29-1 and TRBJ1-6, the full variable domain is SAVISQKPSRDICQRGTSLTIQCQVDSQVTMMFWYRQQPGQSLTLIATANQGSEATYESGFVIDKFPISRPNLTFSTLTVSNMSPEDSSIYLCSVRDGGGFSPLHFGNGTRLTVT.

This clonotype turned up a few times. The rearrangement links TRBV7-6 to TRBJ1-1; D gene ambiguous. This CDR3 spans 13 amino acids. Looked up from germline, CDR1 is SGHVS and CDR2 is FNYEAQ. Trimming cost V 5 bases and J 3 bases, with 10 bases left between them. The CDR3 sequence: CASSHGMDTEAFF. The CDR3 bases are TGTGCCAGCAGCCATGGGATGGACACTGAAGCTTTCTTT. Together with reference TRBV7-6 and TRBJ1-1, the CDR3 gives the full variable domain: GAGVSQSPRYKVTKRGQDVALRCDPISGHVSLYWYRQALGQGPEFLTYFNYEAQQDKSGLPNDRFSAERPEGSISTLTIQRTEQRDSAMYRCASSHGMDTEAFFGQGTRLTVV.

The CDR3: CASSEQGAVGTQYF. The DNA for the CDR3 is TGTGCCAGCAGTGAACAGGGGGCGGTTGGGACCCAGTACTTC. The rearrangement joins TRBV12-3 or TRBV12-4 to TRBJ2-5, with 9 nucleotides matching TRBD1. The CDR3 runs 14 residues. Germline trimming cut 5 bases from V and 7 bases from J; bases unmatched to any gene: 8.

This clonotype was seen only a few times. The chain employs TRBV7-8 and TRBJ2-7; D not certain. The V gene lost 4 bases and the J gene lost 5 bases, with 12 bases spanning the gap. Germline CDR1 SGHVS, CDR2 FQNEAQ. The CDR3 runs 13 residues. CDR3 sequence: CASSSVSVHEQYF. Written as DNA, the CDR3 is TGTGCCAGCAGCTCCGTTTCAGTGCACGAGCAGTACTTC.

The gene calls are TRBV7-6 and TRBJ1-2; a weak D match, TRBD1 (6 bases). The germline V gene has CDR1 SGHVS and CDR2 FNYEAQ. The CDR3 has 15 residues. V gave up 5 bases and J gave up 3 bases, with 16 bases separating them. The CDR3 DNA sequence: TGTGCCAGCAGCCCCGCAATTGGGGGCTACTATGGCTACACCTTC. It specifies CASSPAIGGYYGYTF.

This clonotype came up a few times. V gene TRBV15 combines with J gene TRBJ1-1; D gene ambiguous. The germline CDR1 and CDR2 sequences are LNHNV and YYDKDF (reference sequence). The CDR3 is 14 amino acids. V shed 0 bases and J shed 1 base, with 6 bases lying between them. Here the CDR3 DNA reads TGTGCCACCAGCAGAGATCGACGGAACACTGAAGCTTTCTTT. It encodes CATSRDRRNTEAFF.

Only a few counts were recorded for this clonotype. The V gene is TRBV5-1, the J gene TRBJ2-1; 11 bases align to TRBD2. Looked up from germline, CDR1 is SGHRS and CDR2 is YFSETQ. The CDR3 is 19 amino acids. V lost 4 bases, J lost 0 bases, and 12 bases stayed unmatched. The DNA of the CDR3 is TGCGCCAGCAGCAGCCAGACTAGCGGGAAGGGGAGCTCCTACAATGAGCAGTTCTTC. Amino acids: CASSSQTSGKGSSYNEQFF.

CDR3 sequence: CASSQVGLAAETQYF. The CDR3 nucleotides are TGTGCCAGCAGCCAAGTCGGACTAGCGGCCGAGACCCAGTACTTC. The chain joins TRBV4-2 to TRBJ2-5; TRBD2 agrees at 10 bases. From germline, CDR1 is LGHNA and CDR2 YNFKEQ. Losses at the gene ends were 1 base for V and 5 bases for J; bases not matched to a gene: 4. The CDR3 is 15 amino acids.

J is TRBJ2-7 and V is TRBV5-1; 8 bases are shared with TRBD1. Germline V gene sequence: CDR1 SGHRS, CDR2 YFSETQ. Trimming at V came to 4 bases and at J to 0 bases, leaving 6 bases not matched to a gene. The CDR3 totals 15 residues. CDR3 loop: CASSAGQVSSYEQYF. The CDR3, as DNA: TGCGCCAGCAGCGCGGGACAGGTTAGCTCCTACGAGCAGTACTTC.

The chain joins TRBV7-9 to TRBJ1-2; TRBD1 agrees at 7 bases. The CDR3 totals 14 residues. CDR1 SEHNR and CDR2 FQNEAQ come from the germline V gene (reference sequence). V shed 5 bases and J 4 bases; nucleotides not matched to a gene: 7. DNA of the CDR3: TGTGCCAGCAGCCCCGGGACAGCGGTCTATGGCTACACCTTC. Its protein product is CASSPGTAVYGYTF.

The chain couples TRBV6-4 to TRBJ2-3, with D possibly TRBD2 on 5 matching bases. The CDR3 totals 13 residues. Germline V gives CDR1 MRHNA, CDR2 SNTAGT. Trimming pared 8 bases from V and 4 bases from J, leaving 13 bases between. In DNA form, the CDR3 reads TGTGCCAGCTCTGCGGGTTTGCCAGATACGCAGTATTTT. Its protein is CASSAGLPDTQYF.

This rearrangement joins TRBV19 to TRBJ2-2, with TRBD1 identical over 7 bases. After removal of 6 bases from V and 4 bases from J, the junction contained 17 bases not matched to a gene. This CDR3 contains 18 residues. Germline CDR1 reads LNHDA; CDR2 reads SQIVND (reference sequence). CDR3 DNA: TGTGCCAGTAGCCTAAAAGCAGGGGGTTGGGGTGTCACCGGGGAGCTGTTTTTT. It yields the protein CASSLKAGGWGVTGELFF.

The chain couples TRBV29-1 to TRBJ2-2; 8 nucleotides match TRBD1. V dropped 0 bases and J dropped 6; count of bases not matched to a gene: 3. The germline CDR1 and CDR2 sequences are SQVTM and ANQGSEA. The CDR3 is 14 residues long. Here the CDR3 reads CSVEDRGLSGELFF. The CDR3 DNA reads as TGCAGCGTTGAAGACAGGGGGCTGTCCGGGGAGCTGTTTTTT.

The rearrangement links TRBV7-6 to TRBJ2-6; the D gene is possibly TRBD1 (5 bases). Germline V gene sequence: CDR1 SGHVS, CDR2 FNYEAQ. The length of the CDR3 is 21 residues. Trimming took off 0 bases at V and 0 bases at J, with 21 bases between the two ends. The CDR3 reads CASSLAGARAPPGSGANVLTF. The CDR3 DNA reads TGTGCCAGCAGCTTAGCAGGGGCCAGGGCCCCTCCGGGCTCTGGGGCCAACGTCCTGACTTTC.

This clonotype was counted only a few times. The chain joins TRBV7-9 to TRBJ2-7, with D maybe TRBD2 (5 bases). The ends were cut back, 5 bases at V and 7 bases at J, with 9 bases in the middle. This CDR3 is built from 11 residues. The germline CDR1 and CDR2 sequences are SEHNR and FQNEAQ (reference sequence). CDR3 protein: CASSGRWEQYF. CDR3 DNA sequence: TGTGCCAGCAGCGGGAGATGGGAGCAGTACTTC. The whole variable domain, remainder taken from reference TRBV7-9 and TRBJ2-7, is DTGVSQNPRHKITKRGQNVTFRCDPISEHNRLYWYRQTLGQGPEFLTYFQNEAQLEKSRLLSDRFSAERPKGSFSTLEIQRTEQGDSAMYLCASSGRWEQYFGPGTRLTVT.

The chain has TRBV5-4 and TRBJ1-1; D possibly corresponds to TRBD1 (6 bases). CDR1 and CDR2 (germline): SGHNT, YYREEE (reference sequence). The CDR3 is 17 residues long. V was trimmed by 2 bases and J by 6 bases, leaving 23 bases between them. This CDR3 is CASSFETGRVISSEAFF. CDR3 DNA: TGTGCCAGCAGCTTTGAAACAGGGAGAGTGATTTCCTCTGAAGCTTTCTTT.

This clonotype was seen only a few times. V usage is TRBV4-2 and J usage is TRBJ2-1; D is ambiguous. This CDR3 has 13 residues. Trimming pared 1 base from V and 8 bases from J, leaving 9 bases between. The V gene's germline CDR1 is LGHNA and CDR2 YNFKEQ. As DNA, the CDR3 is TGTGCCAGCAGCCAAGGAGGAGCGTATGAGCAGTTCTTC. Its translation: CASSQGGAYEQFF.

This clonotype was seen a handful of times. The CDR3 reads CATGDPDQPQHF. The CDR3 DNA reads TGTGCCACAGGGGACCCTGACCAGCCCCAGCATTTT. V gene TRBV2 combines with J gene TRBJ1-5, with D perhaps TRBD1 (6 bases). The CDR3 consists of 12 residues. Germline values: CDR1 SNHLY, CDR2 FYNNEI. The V and J ends lost 10 bases and 7 bases respectively, with 14 bases between them.

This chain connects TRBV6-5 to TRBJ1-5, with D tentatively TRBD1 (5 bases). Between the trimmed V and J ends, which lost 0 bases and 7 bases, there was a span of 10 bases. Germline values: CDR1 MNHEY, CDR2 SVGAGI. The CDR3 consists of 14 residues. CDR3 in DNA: TGTGCCAGCAGTTACTCGGAGTACAGGCAGCCCCAGCATTTT. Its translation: CASSYSEYRQPQHF.

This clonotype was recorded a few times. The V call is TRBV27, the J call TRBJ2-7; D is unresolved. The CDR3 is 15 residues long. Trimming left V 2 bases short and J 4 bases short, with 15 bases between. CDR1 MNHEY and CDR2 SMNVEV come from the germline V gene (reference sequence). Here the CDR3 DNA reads TGTGCCAGCAGTTTAACCAGCCTAAGTGGTTACGAGCAGTACTTC. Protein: CASSLTSLSGYEQYF.

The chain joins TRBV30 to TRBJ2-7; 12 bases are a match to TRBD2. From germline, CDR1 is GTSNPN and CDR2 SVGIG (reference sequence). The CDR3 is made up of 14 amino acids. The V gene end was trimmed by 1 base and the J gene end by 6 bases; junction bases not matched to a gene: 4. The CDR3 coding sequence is TGTGCCTGGAGTGAGACTAGCGGGAGCGGCGAGCAGTACTTC. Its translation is CAWSETSGSGEQYF.

The CDR3 region has the DNA TGTGCCAGCAGCCTGGTAAAAGCTGTTTCAGATACGCAGTATTTT. Its protein product is CASSLVKAVSDTQYF. The chain recombines TRBV7-9 with TRBJ2-3; D is undetermined. This CDR3 comprises 15 residues. Trimming removed 5 bases from V and 4 bases from J, with 16 bases in between. Looked up from germline, CDR1 is SEHNR and CDR2 is FQNEAQ (reference sequence).

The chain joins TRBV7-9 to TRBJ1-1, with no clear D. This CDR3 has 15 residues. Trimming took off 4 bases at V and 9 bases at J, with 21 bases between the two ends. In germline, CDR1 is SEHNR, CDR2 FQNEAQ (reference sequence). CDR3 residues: CASSSQLQEYGKAFF. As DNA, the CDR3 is TGTGCCAGCAGCTCCCAACTCCAGGAATATGGGAAAGCTTTCTTT. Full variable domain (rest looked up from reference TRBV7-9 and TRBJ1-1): DTGVSQNPRHKITKRGQNVTFRCDPISEHNRLYWYRQTLGQGPEFLTYFQNEAQLEKSRLLSDRFSAERPKGSFSTLEIQRTEQGDSAMYLCASSSQLQEYGKAFFGQGTRLTVV.

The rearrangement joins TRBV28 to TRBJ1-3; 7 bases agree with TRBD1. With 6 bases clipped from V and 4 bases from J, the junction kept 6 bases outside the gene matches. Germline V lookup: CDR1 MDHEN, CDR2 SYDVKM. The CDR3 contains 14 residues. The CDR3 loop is CASRATGSGNTIYF. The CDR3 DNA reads TGTGCCAGCAGAGCGACAGGGTCCGGAAACACCATATATTTT.

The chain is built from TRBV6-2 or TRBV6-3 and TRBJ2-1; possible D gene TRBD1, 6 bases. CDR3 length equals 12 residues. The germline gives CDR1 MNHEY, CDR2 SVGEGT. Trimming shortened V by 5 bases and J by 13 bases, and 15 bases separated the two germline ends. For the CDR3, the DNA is TGTGCCAGCAGTGATCAACCGGGACAACAGTTCTTC. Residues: CASSDQPGQQFF.

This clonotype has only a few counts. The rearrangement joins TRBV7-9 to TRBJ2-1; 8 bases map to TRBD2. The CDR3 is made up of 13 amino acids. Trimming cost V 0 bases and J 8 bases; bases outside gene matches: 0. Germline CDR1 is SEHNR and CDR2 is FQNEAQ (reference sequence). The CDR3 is CASSLAGRDEQFF. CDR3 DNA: TGTGCCAGCAGCTTAGCCGGGAGGGATGAGCAGTTCTTC.

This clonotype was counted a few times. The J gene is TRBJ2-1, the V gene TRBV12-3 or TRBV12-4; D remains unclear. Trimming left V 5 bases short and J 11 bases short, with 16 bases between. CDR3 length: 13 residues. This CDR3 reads CASSPVVREKQFF. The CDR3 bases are TGTGCCAGCAGTCCCGTAGTGAGAGAGAAGCAGTTCTTC.

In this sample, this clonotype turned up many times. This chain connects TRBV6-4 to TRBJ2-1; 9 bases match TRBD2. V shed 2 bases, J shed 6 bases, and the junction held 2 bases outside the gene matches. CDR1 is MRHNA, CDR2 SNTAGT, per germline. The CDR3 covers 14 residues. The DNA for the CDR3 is TGTGCCAGCAGTGACAGCGGGGGGACCAATGAGCAGTTCTTC. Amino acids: CASSDSGGTNEQFF.

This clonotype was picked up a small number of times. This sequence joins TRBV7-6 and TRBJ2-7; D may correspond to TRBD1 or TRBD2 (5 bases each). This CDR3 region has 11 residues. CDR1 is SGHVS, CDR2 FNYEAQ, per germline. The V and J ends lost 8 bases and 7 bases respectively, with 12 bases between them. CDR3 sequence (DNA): TGTGCCAGCGCTCTTGGGGGAGAGCAGTACTTC. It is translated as CASALGGEQYF.